The 8 T cell receptor beta chains listed next were all sequenced from one sample in a study of cytomegalovirus exposure and HLA in healthy donors. With 60 Vbeta and 13 Jbeta primers, the PCR was carried out. Assay: immunoSEQ multiplex PCR; the TCRdb copy retains only in-frame clones and omits some. This table holds under 90,000 clones, more than 60% found once. The material sequenced was PBMCs. Receptors were obtained from a man aged 40-50 years in good health and CMV-seronegative.

The rearrangement links TRBV2 to TRBJ2-2, with D tentatively TRBD1 (6 bases). In germline, CDR1 is SNHLY, CDR2 FYNNEI. V dropped 7 bases and J dropped 3 bases, with 15 bases sitting between them. The CDR3 extends over 15 amino acids. As DNA, the CDR3 is TGTGCCAGCACGGGTCCGACAGGACACACCGGGGAGCTGTTTTTT. Its translation: CASTGPTGHTGELFF.

This clone was seen a few times. The rearrangement uses TRBV4-1 and TRBJ2-5, with D uncertain. Trimming took 4 bases from V and 11 from J, leaving 20 bases between them. CDR3 length: 14 residues. Germline CDR1 is MGHRA and CDR2 is YSYEKL. CDR3 protein: CASSPQVPVREQYF. The CDR3 nucleotides read TGCGCCAGCAGCCCCCAGGTACCGGTAAGAGAGCAGTACTTC.

This chain connects TRBV19 to TRBJ2-1; tentatively, D is TRBD2 (6 bases). Germline CDR1 and CDR2: LNHDA and SQIVND (reference sequence). The CDR3 extends over 13 amino acids. Trimming pared 3 bases from V and 9 bases from J, leaving 12 bases between. CDR3 sequence: CASSILSGREQFF. CDR3 bases: TGTGCCAGTAGTATCCTTAGCGGCCGTGAGCAGTTCTTC. The complete variable domain, with remaining parts taken from reference TRBV19 and TRBJ2-1, reads DGGITQSPKYLFRKEGQNVTLSCEQNLNHDAMYWYRQDPGQGLRLIYYSQIVNDFQKGDIAEGYSVSREKKESFPLTVTSAQKNPTAFYLCASSILSGREQFFGPGTRLTVL.

The chain is built from TRBV7-9 and TRBJ1-1; 7 bases map to TRBD1. In germline, CDR1 is SEHNR, CDR2 FQNEAQ (reference sequence). The CDR3 covers 12 residues. J was trimmed by 10 bases and V by 5 bases; bases with no gene match: 7. The CDR3 sequence: CASSRTGGRAFF. CDR3 nucleotides: TGTGCCAGCAGCCGGACAGGCGGCCGAGCTTTCTTT.

The genes are TRBV5-4 and TRBJ1-1, with 9 nucleotides matching TRBD1. CDR1 and CDR2 (germline): SGHNT, YYREEE (reference sequence). Trimming at V came to 1 base and at J to 0 bases, leaving 1 base not matched to a gene. The CDR3 sequence is 15 residues long. This CDR3 is CASSLWDRVNTEAFF. In DNA, the CDR3 is TGTGCCAGCAGCTTGTGGGACAGGGTGAACACTGAAGCTTTCTTT.

This clone was seen a handful of times. The rearrangement uses TRBV4-2 and TRBJ1-5; D is undetermined. Looked up from germline, CDR1 is LGHNA and CDR2 is YNFKEQ. CDR3 length: 13 amino acids. Trimming took off 0 bases at V and 7 bases at J, with 7 bases between the two ends. The CDR3 region has the DNA TGTGCCAGCAGCCAAGACATGGAGCAGCCCCAGCATTTT. It encodes CASSQDMEQPQHF.

The chain carries TRBV10-3 and TRBJ1-1; TRBD1 matches 10 bases. V dropped 0 bases and J dropped 4; count of bases not matched to a gene: 11. Germline loops: CDR1 ENHRY, CDR2 SYGVKD. This CDR3 comprises 18 residues. Here the CDR3 DNA reads TGTGCCATCAGTGAGTCTATCTTCTCTAGGGACAGGGGCACTGAAGCTTTCTTT. Protein: CAISESIFSRDRGTEAFF.

This sequence joins TRBV29-1 and TRBJ2-1; 7 bases match TRBD2. CDR1 SQVTM and CDR2 ANQGSEA come from the germline V gene. The CDR3 sequence is 14 residues long. V shed 4 bases, J shed 5 bases, and the junction held 8 bases outside the gene matches. In DNA, the CDR3 is TGCAGCGTTGGCGGCGGGAGTGTCAACAATGAGCAGTTCTTC. Translation gives CSVGGGSVNNEQFF.